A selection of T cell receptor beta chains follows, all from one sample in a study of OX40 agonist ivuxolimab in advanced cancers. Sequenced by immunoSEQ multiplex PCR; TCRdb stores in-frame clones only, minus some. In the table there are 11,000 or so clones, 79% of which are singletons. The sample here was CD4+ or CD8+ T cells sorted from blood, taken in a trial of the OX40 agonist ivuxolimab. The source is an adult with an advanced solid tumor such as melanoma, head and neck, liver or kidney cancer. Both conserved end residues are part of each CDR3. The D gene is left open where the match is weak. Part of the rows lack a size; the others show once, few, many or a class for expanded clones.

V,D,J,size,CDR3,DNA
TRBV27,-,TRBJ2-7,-,CASSEEGGGYYEQYF,TGTGCCAGCAGCGAGGAGGGGGGGGGTTACTACGAGCAGTACTTC
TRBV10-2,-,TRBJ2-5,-,CASVLRGGEGETQYF,TGCGCCAGCGTCTTGAGGGGGGGCGAAGGAGAGACCCAGTACTTC
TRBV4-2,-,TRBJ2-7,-,CASSPTPGGDYEQYF,TGTGCCAGCAGCCCCACACCAGGGGGGGACTACGAGCAGTACTTC
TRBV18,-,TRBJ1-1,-,CASSPPGGENTEAFF,TGTGCCAGCTCACCACCAGGGGGAGAGAACACTGAAGCTTTCTTT
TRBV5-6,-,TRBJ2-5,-,CASSTPGEFRETQYF,TGTGCCAGCAGCACACCCGGGGAGTTCCGAGAGACCCAGTACTTC
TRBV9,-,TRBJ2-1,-,CASSESGTSYNEQFF,TGTGCCAGCAGCGAGAGCGGAACCTCCTACAATGAGCAGTTCTTC
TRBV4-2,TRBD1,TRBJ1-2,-,CASSQAHGRGPDGYTF,TGTGCCAGCAGCCAAGCCCACGGCAGGGGGCCGGATGGCTACACCTTC
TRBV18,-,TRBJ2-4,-,CASSPVGKAGVENIQYF,TGTGCCAGCTCACCTGTCGGGAAGGCGGGTGTGGAAAACATTCAGTACTTC
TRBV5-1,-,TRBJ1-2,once,CASSLGETGTGYTF,TGCGCCAGCAGCTTGGGGGAGACAGGAACGGGCTACACCTTC
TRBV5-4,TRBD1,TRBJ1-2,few,CASSDVTGTGYYGYTF,TGTGCCAGCAGCGACGTTACCGGGACAGGGTACTATGGCTACACCTTC
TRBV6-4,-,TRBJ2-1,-,CASSDNAAPYNEQFF,TGTGCCAGCAGTGACAACGCAGCCCCCTACAATGAGCAGTTCTTC
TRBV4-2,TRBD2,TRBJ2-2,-,CAGVGLAGGHTGELFF,TGTGCCGGCGTCGGACTAGCGGGAGGTCACACCGGGGAGCTGTTTTTT
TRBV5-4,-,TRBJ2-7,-,CASSLDSDEQYF,TGTGCCAGCAGCTTAGACTCGGACGAGCAGTACTTC
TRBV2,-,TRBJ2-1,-,CASSRGGKEYNEQFF,TGTGCCAGCAGTCGAGGAGGGAAGGAATACAATGAGCAGTTCTTC
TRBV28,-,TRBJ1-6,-,CASTYGQGHSPLHF,TGTGCCAGCACCTACGGGCAGGGTCACTCACCCCTCCACTTT
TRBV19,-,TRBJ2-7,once,CASSTAQNEQYF,TGTGCCAGTAGTACCGCTCAGAACGAGCAGTACTTC
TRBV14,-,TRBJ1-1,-,CASSAGGRAEAFF,TGTGCCAGCAGCGCCGGAGGCCGGGCTGAAGCTTTCTTT
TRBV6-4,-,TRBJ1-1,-,CASSDSGSEAFF,TGTGCCAGCAGTGACTCCGGGAGTGAAGCTTTCTTT
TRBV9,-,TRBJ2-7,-,CASSVEDNYEQYF,TGTGCCAGCAGCGTAGAAGACAACTACGAGCAGTACTTC
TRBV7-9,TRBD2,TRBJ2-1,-,CASSPRISGGYNEQFF,TGTGCCAGCAGCCCCCGGATTAGCGGGGGCTACAATGAGCAGTTCTTC
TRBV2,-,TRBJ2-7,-,CASMQGAPYEQYF,TGTGCCAGCATGCAAGGGGCCCCCTACGAGCAGTACTTC
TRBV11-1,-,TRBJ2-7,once,CASSLSTSQQYF,TGTGCCAGCAGCTTAAGTACGTCCCAGCAGTACTTC
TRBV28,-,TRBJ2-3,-,CASSGGSVTADTQYF,TGTGCCAGCTCTGGGGGTAGCGTGACGGCAGATACGCAGTATTTT
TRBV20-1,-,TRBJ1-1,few,CSARLDREAFF,TGCAGTGCTAGGTTGGACAGAGAAGCTTTCTTT
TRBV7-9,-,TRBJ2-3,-,CASSGSGADTQYF,TGTGCCAGCAGTGGCTCCGGAGCAGATACGCAGTATTTT
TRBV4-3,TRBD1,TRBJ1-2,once,CASSQLTGGNYGYTF,TGCGCCAGCAGCCAACTTACAGGGGGGAACTATGGCTACACCTTC
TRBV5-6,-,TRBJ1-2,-,CASSPDLSWNYGYTF,TGTGCCAGCAGCCCGGACCTTTCCTGGAACTATGGCTACACCTTC
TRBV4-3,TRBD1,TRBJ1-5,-,CASSQDRTGDGNQPQHF,TGCGCCAGCAGCCAAGATCGGACAGGGGATGGCAATCAGCCCCAGCATTTT
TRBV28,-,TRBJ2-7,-,CASSRSSGVEQYF,TGTGCCAGCAGTCGATCTTCTGGGGTCGAGCAGTACTTC
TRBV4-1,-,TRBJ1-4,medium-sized,CASSTRQPFWVNNEKLFF,TGCGCCAGCAGCACCCGACAGCCCTTCTGGGTAAATAATGAAAAACTGTTTTTT
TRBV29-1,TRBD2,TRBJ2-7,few,CSVLTGSGRATYEQYF,TGCAGCGTTTTGACCGGTAGCGGGAGAGCCACCTACGAGCAGTACTTC
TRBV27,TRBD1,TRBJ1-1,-,CASSLSTGTVNTEAFF,TGTGCCAGCAGTTTATCGACGGGGACAGTAAACACTGAAGCTTTCTTT
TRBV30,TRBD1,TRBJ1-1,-,CAWREFQGAMNTEAFF,TGTGCCTGGAGAGAATTCCAGGGGGCCATGAACACTGAAGCTTTCTTT
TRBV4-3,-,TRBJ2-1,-,CASSEDTRGLLYNEQFF,TGCGCCAGCAGCGAAGATACCCGGGGACTCCTCTACAATGAGCAGTTCTTC
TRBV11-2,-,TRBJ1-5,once,CASSLAQGGQPQHF,TGTGCCAGCAGCTTAGCACAGGGAGGTCAGCCCCAGCATTTT
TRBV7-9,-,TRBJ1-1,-,CASSPGAGKQAFF,TGTGCCAGCAGCCCAGGGGCCGGGAAGCAAGCTTTCTTT
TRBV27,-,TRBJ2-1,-,CASSLEASSYNEQFF,TGTGCCAGCAGTTTAGAGGCCAGCTCCTACAATGAGCAGTTCTTC
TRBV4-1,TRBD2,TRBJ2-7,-,CASSQLRDYSYEQYF,TGCGCCAGCAGCCAACTCCGGGACTACTCCTACGAGCAGTACTTC
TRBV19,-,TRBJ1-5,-,CASSIDQGDPGSQPQHF,TGTGCCAGTAGTATAGATCAAGGGGACCCAGGGTCCCAGCCCCAGCATTTT
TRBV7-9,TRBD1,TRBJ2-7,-,CASNTGTGVHEQYF,TGTGCCAGCAACACCGGGACAGGCGTACACGAGCAGTACTTC
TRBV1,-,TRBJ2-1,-,CTSSQDLRVSGGSYNEQFF,TGCACCAGCAGCCAAGATCTTAGGGTTAGCGGTGGCTCCTACAATGAGCAGTTCTTC
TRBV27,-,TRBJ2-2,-,CASSFPAGELFF,TGTGCCAGCAGTTTCCCCGCCGGGGAGCTGTTTTTT
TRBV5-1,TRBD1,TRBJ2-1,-,CASSFEGQGYNNEQFF,TGCGCCAGCAGCTTTGAGGGACAGGGGTACAACAATGAGCAGTTCTTC
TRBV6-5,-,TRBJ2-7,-,CASSYSREQYF,TGTGCCAGCAGTTACTCTCGTGAGCAGTACTTC
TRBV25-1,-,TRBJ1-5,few,CASSEGRSNQPQHF,TGTGCCAGCAGTGAAGGCCGTAGCAATCAGCCCCAGCATTTT
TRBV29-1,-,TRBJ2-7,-,CSVDTESYEQYF,TGCAGCGTTGACACGGAGTCCTACGAGCAGTACTTC
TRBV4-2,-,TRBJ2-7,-,CASSQEGTDLPYEQYF,TGTGCCAGCAGCCAAGAGGGGACCGACTTACCCTACGAGCAGTACTTC